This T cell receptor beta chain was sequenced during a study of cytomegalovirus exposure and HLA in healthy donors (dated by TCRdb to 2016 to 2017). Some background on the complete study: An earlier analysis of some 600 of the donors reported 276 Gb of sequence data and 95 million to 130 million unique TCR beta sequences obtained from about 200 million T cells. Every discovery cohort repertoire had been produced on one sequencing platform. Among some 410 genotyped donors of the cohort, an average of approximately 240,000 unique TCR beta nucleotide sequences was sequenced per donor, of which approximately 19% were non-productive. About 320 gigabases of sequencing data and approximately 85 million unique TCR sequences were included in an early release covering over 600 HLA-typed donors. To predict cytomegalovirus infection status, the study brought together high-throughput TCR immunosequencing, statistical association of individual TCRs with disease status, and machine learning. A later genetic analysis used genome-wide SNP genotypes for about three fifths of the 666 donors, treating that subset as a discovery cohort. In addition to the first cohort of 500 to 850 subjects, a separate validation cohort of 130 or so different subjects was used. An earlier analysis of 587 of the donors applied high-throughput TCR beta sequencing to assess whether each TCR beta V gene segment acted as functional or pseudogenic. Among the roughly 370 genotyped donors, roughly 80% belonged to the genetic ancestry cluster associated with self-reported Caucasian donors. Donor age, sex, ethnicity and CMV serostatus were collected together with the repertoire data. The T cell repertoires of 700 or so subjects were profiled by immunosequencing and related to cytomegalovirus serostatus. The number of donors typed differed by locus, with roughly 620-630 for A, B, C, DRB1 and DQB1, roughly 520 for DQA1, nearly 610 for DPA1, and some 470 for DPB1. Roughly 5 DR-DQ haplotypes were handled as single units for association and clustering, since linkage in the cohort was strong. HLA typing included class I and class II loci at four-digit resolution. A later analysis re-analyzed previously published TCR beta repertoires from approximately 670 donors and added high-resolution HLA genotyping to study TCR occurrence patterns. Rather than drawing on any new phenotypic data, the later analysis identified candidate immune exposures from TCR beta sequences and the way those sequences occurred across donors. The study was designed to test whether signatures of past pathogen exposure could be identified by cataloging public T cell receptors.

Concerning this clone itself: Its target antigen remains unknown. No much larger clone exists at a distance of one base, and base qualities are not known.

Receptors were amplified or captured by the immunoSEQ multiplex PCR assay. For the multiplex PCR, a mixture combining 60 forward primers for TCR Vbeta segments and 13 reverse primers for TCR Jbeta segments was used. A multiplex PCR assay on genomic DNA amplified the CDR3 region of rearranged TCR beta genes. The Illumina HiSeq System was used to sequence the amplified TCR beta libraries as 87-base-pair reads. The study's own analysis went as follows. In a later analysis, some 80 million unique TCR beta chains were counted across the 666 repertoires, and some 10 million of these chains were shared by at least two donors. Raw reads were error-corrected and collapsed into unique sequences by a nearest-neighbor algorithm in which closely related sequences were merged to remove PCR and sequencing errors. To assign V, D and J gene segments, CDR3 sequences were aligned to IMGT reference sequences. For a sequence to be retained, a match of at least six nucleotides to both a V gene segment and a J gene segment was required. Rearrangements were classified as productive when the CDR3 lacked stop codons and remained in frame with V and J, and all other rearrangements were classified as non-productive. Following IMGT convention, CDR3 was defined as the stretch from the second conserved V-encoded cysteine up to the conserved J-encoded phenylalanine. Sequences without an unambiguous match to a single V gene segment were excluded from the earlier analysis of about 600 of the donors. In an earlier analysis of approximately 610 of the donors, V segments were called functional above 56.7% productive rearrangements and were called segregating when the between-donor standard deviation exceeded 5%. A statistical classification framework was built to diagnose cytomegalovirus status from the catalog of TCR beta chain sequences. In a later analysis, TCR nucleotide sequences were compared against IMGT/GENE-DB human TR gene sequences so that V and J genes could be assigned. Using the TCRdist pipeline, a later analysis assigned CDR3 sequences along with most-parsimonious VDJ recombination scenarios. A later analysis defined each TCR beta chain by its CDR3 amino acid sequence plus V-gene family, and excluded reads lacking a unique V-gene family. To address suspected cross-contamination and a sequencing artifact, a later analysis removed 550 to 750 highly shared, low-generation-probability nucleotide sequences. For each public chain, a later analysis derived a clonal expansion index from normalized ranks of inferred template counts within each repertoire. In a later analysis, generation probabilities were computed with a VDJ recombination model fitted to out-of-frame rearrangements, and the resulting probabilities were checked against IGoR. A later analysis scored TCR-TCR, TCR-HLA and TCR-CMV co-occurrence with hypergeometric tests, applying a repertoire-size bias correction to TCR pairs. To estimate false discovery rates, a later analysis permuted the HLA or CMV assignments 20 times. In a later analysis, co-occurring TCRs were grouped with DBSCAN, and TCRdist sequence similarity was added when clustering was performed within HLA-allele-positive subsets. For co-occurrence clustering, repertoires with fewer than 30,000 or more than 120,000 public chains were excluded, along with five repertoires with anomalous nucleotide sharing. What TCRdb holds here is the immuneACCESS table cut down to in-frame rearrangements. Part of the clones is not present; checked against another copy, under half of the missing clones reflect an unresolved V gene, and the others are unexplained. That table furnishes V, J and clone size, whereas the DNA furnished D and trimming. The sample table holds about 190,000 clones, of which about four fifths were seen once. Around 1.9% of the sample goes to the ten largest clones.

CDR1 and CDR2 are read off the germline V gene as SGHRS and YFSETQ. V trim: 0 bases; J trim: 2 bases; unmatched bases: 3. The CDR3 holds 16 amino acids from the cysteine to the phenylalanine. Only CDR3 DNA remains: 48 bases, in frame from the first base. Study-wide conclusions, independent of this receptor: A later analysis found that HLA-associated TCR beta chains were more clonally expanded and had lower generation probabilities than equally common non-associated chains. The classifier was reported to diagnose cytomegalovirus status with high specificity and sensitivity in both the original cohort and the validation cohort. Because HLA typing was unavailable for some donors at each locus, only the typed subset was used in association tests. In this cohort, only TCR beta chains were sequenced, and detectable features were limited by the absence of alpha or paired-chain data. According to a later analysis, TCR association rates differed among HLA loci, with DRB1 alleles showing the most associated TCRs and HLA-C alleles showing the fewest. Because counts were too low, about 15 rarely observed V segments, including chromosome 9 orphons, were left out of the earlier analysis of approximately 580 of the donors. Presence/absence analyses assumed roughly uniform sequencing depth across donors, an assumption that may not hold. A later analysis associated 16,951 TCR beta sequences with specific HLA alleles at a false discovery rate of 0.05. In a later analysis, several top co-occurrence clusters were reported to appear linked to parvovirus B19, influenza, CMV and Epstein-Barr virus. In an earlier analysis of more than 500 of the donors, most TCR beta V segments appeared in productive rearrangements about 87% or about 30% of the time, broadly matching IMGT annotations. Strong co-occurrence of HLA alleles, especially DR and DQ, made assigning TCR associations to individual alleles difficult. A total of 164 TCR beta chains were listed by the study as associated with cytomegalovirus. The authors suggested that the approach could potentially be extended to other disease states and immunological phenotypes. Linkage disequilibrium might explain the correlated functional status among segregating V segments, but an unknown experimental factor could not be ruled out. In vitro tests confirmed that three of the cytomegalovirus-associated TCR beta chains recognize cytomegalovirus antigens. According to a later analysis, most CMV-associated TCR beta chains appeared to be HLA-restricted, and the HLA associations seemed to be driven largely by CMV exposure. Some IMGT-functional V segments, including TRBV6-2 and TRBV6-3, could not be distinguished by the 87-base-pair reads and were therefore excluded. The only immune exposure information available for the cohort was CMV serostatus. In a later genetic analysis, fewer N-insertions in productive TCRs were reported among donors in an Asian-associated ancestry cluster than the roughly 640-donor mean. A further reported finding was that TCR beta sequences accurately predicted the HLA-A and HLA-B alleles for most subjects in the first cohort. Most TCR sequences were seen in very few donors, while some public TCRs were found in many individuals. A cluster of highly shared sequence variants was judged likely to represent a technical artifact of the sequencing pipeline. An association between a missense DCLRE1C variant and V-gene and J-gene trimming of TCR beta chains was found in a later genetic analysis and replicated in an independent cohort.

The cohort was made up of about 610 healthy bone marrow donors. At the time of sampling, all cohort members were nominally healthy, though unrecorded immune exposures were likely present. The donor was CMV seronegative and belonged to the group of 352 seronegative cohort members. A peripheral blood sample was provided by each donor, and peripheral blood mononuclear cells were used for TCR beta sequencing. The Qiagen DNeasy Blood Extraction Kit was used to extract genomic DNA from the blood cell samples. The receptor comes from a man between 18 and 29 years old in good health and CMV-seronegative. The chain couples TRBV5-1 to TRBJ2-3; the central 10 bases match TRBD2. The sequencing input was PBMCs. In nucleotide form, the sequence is TGCGCCAGCAGCTTGGAACTAGCGGGGAACACAGATACGCAGTATTTT. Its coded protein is CASSLELAGNTDTQYF.